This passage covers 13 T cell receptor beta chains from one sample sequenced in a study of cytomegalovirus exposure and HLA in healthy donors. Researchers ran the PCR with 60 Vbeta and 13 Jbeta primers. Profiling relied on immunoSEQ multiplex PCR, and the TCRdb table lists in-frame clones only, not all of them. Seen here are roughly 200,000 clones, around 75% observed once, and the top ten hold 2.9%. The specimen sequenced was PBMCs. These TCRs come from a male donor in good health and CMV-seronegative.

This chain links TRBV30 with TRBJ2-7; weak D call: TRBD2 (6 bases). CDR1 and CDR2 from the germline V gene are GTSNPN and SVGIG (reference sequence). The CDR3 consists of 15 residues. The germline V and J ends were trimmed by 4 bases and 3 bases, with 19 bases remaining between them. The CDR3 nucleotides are TGTGCCTGGAATTATCATGGCGGGACGATCTACGAGCAGTACTTC. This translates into CAWNYHGGTIYEQYF.

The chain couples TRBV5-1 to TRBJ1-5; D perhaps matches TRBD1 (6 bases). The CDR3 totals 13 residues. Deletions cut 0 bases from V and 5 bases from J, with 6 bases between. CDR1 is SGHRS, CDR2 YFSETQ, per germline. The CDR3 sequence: CASSLDRDQPQHF. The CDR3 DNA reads TGCGCCAGCAGCTTGGACAGGGATCAGCCCCAGCATTTT.

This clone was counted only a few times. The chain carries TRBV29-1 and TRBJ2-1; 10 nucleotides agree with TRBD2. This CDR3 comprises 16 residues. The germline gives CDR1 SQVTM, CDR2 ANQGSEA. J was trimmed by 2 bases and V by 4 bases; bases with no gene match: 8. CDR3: CSVGPISGRAYNEQFF. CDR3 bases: TGCAGCGTTGGACCGATAAGCGGGAGGGCCTACAATGAGCAGTTCTTC.

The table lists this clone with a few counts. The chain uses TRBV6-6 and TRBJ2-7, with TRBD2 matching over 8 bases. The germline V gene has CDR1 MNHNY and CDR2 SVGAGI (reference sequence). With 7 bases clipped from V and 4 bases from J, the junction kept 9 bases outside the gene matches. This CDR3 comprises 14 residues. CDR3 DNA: TGTGCCAGCACCAACGGGGGGGAGGGATACGAGCAGTACTTC. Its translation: CASTNGGEGYEQYF.

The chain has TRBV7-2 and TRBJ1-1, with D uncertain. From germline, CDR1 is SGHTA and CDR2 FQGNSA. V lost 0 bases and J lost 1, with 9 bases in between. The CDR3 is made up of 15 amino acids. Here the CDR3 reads CASSLASQSNTEAFF. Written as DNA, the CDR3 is TGTGCCAGCAGCTTAGCGTCACAGTCGAACACTGAAGCTTTCTTT.

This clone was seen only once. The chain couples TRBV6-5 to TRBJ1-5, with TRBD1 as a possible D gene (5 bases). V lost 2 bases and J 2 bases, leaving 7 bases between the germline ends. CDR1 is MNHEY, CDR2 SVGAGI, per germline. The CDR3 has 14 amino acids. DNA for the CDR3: TGTGCCAGCAGTTACCAGGGCCGCAATCAGCCCCAGCATTTT. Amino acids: CASSYQGRNQPQHF.

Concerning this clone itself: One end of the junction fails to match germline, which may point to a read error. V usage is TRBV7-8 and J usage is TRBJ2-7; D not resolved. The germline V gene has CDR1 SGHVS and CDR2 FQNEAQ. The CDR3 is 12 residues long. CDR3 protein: CASSLSSYGQYF. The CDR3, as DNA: TGTGCCAGCAGCTTGAGCTCCTACGGGCAGTACTTC.

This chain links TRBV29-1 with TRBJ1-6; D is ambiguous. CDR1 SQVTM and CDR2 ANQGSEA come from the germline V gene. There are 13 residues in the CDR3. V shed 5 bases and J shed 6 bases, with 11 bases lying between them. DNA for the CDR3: TGCAGCGTTTGGAGCGGTCGTAATTCACCCCTCCACTTT. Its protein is CSVWSGRNSPLHF.

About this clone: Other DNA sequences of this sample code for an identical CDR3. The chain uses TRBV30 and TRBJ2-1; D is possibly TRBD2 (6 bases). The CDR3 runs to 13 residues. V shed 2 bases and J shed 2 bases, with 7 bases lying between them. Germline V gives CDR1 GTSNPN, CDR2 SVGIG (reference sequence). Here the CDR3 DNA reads TGTGCCTGGAGTTTAGCGGCCTACAATGAGCAGTTCTTC. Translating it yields CAWSLAAYNEQFF.

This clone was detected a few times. CDR3 bases: TGTGCCAGCAGCTTAGTGGGGGAGGGCTACAATGAGCAGTTCTTC. Translating gives CASSLVGEGYNEQFF. The chain combines TRBV7-3 with TRBJ2-1, with TRBD2 matching over 7 bases. The trim removed 2 bases at V and 3 bases at J, leaving 4 bases unmatched. In germline, CDR1 is SGHTA, CDR2 FQGTGA. The CDR3 totals 15 residues. Using reference TRBV7-3 and TRBJ2-1 for the parts outside the CDR3, the full variable domain is GAGVSQTPSNKVTEKGKYVELRCDPISGHTALYWYRQSLGQGPEFLIYFQGTGAADDSGLPNDRFFAVRPEGSVSTLKIQRTERGDSAVYLCASSLVGEGYNEQFFGPGTRLTVL.

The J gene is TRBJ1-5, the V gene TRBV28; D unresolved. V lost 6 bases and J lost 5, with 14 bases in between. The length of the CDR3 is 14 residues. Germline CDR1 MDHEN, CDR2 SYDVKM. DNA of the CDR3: TGTGCCAGCAGCGGCACAGTGGGAGATCAGCCCCAGCATTTT. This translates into CASSGTVGDQPQHF.

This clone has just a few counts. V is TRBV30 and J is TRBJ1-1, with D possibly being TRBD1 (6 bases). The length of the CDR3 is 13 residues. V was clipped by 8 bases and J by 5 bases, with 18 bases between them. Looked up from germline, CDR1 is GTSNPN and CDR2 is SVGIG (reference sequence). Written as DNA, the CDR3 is TGTGCCGGGGCGGGGGGGCGGGGTACTGAAGCTTTCTTT. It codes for CAGAGGRGTEAFF.

The CDR3 DNA reads TGTGCCAGTAGTTCACTAGCGGGGGCAAACTACAATGAGCAGTTCTTC. This codes for CASSSLAGANYNEQFF. The chain joins TRBV19 to TRBJ2-1, with TRBD2 matching over 11 bases. Per the germline V gene, CDR1 is LNHDA and CDR2 is SQIVND (reference sequence). Unmatched junction bases numbered 6, after V lost 5 bases and J lost 3 bases. This CDR3 is 16 amino acids long.